The 22 T cell receptor beta chains given below trace back to one sample, sequenced in a study of shared clonotypes between healthy human individuals. Assay used: immunoSEQ multiplex PCR; TCRdb lists only in-frame clones, some missing. The data show about 1 million clones, more than 65% seen once. Sequencing was performed on memory CD4+ T cells sorted from blood. This sample's subset: CD45RA-negative fraction. The receptor set was obtained from a man aged 18 to 30 in good health.

The chain joins TRBV6-1 to TRBJ1-3, with D possibly being TRBD1 (5 bases). The germline V gene encodes CDR1 MNHNS and CDR2 SASEGT. The V gene lost 2 bases and the J gene lost 2 bases, with 10 bases spanning the gap. This CDR3 contains 15 residues. CDR3 protein: CASSEIPGTGNTIYF. Here the CDR3 DNA reads TGTGCCAGCAGTGAAATACCAGGGACTGGAAACACCATATATTTT.

In regard to this clone: This sample also contains other DNA sequences that code for the same CDR3. The rearrangement links TRBV28 to TRBJ1-5, with TRBD1 matching 7 bases. V lost 9 bases and J lost 5; bases outside the gene matches: 4. This CDR3 is built from 12 residues. Germline-derived CDR1 and CDR2 are MDHEN and SYDVKM. The CDR3 nucleotides are TGTGCCAGTGACAGGGCACATCAGCCCCAGCATTTT. Its protein is CASDRAHQPQHF.

The gene calls are TRBV30 and TRBJ2-5; D is undetermined. Germline V gives CDR1 GTSNPN, CDR2 SVGIG (reference sequence). This CDR3 contains 12 residues. The V end lost 4 bases, the J end lost 4 bases, and 10 bases lay between the germline ends. CDR3 nucleotides: TGTGCCTGGAATAGGCTACTAGAGACCCAGTACTTC. Translation gives CAWNRLLETQYF.

This clone was observed a handful of times. Other DNA sequences in this sample translate to the same CDR3. The chain links TRBV7-6 to TRBJ2-7; 7 bases align to TRBD1. This CDR3 is built from 15 residues. V shed 2 bases and J 3 bases; nucleotides not matched to a gene: 7. CDR1 is SGHVS, CDR2 FNYEAQ, per germline. CDR3 region: CASSLRTGSFYEQYF. The CDR3 bases are TGTGCCAGCAGCTTAAGGACAGGTTCTTTCTACGAGCAGTACTTC.

The chain combines TRBV7-2 with TRBJ2-6; D unclear. The V end was cut by 2 bases, the J end by 0 bases, with 5 bases between. The CDR3 covers 15 residues. CDR1 and CDR2 (germline): SGHTA, FQGNSA. Here the CDR3 reads CASSLPLSGANVLTF. In DNA form, the CDR3 reads TGTGCCAGCAGCTTACCCCTCTCTGGGGCCAACGTCCTGACTTTC.

This clone has only one observation. The V and J genes are TRBV10-1 and TRBJ2-3; 7 positions agree with TRBD1. The CDR3 runs to 16 residues. Germline V gene sequence: CDR1 WNHNN, CDR2 SYGVQD (reference sequence). V dropped 5 bases and J dropped 0; count of bases not matched to a gene: 8. For the CDR3, the DNA is TGCGCCAGCAGTCCAAGGGGGCAATGGAGCACAGATACGCAGTATTTT. Amino acids: CASSPRGQWSTDTQYF.

This sequence joins TRBV7-2 and TRBJ2-7, with 12 positions matching TRBD2. The CDR3 sequence is 13 residues long. CDR1 and CDR2 from the germline V gene are SGHTA and FQGNSA. Trimming took 7 bases from V and 4 from J; bases not matched to a gene: 2. CDR3 DNA: TGTGCCAGCACCGGGACTAGCGGGTACGAGCAGTACTTC. Translation: CASTGTSGYEQYF.

This clone was seen only once. The gene calls are TRBV28 and TRBJ2-6; D gene unclear. Trimming left V 4 bases short and J 1 base short, with 14 bases between. Germline-derived CDR1 and CDR2 are MDHEN and SYDVKM. The CDR3 is made up of 17 amino acids. CDR3 protein: CASSSQNPGSGANVLTF. CDR3 bases: TGTGCCAGCAGTTCCCAAAACCCGGGTTCTGGGGCCAACGTCCTGACTTTC.

This clone appeared a few times. The chain employs TRBV11-2 and TRBJ2-1; weak D call: TRBD1 (5 bases). Trimming left V 7 bases short and J 1 base short, with 23 bases between. The CDR3 has 18 amino acids. Looked up from germline, CDR1 is SGHAT and CDR2 is FQNNGV. The CDR3 protein is CASNPLTALLRSYNEQFF. The CDR3 DNA reads TGTGCCAGCAACCCCTTGACAGCGCTGCTACGATCCTACAATGAGCAGTTCTTC.

This clone was detected only a few times. The rearrangement uses TRBV18 and TRBJ1-2; D remains ambiguous. The CDR3 is 13 amino acids. Germline-derived CDR1 and CDR2 are KGHSH and LQKENI. Trimming took 3 bases from V and 8 from J, leaving 13 bases between them. The CDR3 DNA follows: TGTGCCAGCTCACCCCGGACGTCGGAGGGCTACACCTTC. Translated, it gives CASSPRTSEGYTF. The full variable domain, completed using reference TRBV18 and TRBJ1-2, is NAGVMQNPRHLVRRRGQEARLRCSPMKGHSHVYWYRQLPEEGLKFMVYLQKENIIDESGMPKERFSAEFPKEGPSILRIQQVVRGDSAAYFCASSPRTSEGYTFGSGTRLTVV.

This clone appeared many times. The V call is TRBV25-1, the J call TRBJ2-7; D is unclear. Per the germline V gene, CDR1 is MGHDK and CDR2 is SYGVNS. With 4 bases removed from V and 7 bases from J, the gap between germline ends came to 8 bases. This CDR3 is 11 amino acids long. The CDR3 nucleotides read TGTGCCAGCAGTGTGGCGATGGAGCAGTACTTC. Translated: CASSVAMEQYF.

This chain uses TRBV2 with TRBJ1-6, with 10 bases lining up with TRBD1. Per the germline V gene, CDR1 is SNHLY and CDR2 is FYNNEI. V gave up 4 bases and J gave up 7 bases; unmatched junction bases: 7. CDR3 length equals 16 residues. The CDR3 region is CASSGPRTGGNSPLHF. In DNA form, the CDR3 reads TGTGCCAGCAGTGGCCCTCGGACAGGGGGAAATTCACCCCTCCACTTT.

CDR3: CASSFAGGINTGELFF. In DNA, the CDR3 is TGTGCCAGCAGCTTTGCGGGAGGGATAAACACCGGGGAGCTGTTTTTT. This sequence joins TRBV7-6 and TRBJ2-2; 9 bases are a match to TRBD2. Germline CDR1 and CDR2: SGHVS and FNYEAQ. This CDR3 spans 16 amino acids. J lost 2 bases, V lost 3 bases, and 4 bases had no gene match.

The chain employs TRBV5-3 and TRBJ2-6; 9 bases are a match to TRBD1. TRBV5-3 is flagged as an ORF with uncertain function. The CDR3 is made up of 17 amino acids. V shed 2 bases, J shed 0 bases, and the junction held 3 bases outside the gene matches. As DNA, the CDR3 is TGTGCCAGAAGCTTAGGACAGGGGATCTCTGGGGCCAACGTCCTGACTTTC. As protein: CARSLGQGISGANVLTF.

This chain connects TRBV2 to TRBJ2-5, with 9 positions matching TRBD2. The CDR3 extends over 16 amino acids. Germline loops: CDR1 SNHLY, CDR2 FYNNEI. J gave up 1 base and V 4 bases, and 7 bases lay outside the gene matches. CDR3 loop: CASSGFSGGSQETQYF. CDR3 in DNA: TGTGCCAGCAGTGGATTCAGCGGGGGGTCCCAAGAGACCCAGTACTTC. Full variable domain (outside the CDR3, taken from reference TRBV2 and TRBJ2-5): EPEVTQTPSHQVTQMGQEVILRCVPISNHLYFYWYRQILGQKVEFLVSFYNNEISEKSEIFDDQFSVERPDGSNFTLKIRSTKLEDSAMYFCASSGFSGGSQETQYFGPGTRLLVL.

The V call is TRBV7-9, the J call TRBJ1-1, with D hard to call. CDR1 and CDR2 (germline): SEHNR, FQNEAQ (reference sequence). CDR3 length: 15 residues. Trimming shortened V by 5 bases and J by 0 bases, and 13 bases separated the two germline ends. The CDR3 loop is CASSPPYGMNTEAFF. The CDR3 nucleotides are TGTGCCAGCAGCCCCCCCTACGGGATGAACACTGAAGCTTTCTTT. Full variable domain (missing parts from reference TRBV7-9 and TRBJ1-1): DTGVSQNPRHKITKRGQNVTFRCDPISEHNRLYWYRQTLGQGPEFLTYFQNEAQLEKSRLLSDRFSAERPKGSFSTLEIQRTEQGDSAMYLCASSPPYGMNTEAFFGQGTRLTVV.

The chain has TRBV4-1 and TRBJ2-3; D gene unclear. From germline, CDR1 is MGHRA and CDR2 YSYEKL. This CDR3 has 14 residues. The V end lost 1 base, the J end lost 2 bases, and 7 bases lay between the germline ends. CDR3 nucleotides: TGCGCCAGCAGCCAAGCCCTCTACACAGATACGCAGTATTTT. Translation gives CASSQALYTDTQYF.

A word on this clone: This may arise from a read error, as a much more abundant clone is one base away. Other DNA sequences of this sample code for an identical CDR3. V usage is TRBV11-2 and J usage is TRBJ2-3; D unclear. The CDR3 spans 14 residues. CDR1 is SGHAT, CDR2 FQNNGV, per germline. V was clipped by 0 bases and J by 1 base, with 5 bases between them. This CDR3 is CASSLDSGTDTQYF. The CDR3 DNA follows: TGTGCCAGCAGCTTAGATTCGGGCACAGATACGCAGTATTTT.

As for this clone: The same CDR3 arises from other DNA sequences in this sample as well. The DNA for the CDR3 is TGCGCCAGCAGCTTAACTAGCGGTTCCAATGAGCAGTTCTTC. This translates into CASSLTSGSNEQFF. The chain recombines TRBV5-1 with TRBJ2-1, with 8 nucleotides matching TRBD2. Trimming at V came to 2 bases and at J to 6 bases, leaving 4 bases not matched to a gene. CDR3 length equals 14 residues. Germline V gene lookup returns CDR1 SGHRS and CDR2 YFSETQ.

On this clone: Other DNA sequences within the sample encode an identical CDR3. V and J are TRBV7-2 and TRBJ2-2, with D possibly matching TRBD1 (5 bases). CDR3 length: 16 amino acids. Germline V gives CDR1 SGHTA, CDR2 FQGNSA. V shed 3 bases and J shed 1 base, with 12 bases lying between them. The CDR3 DNA is TGTGCCAGCAGCTTCTCCGACAGAATGAACACCGGGGAGCTGTTTTTT. Translating it yields CASSFSDRMNTGELFF.

This clone was counted many times. This chain links TRBV6-5 with TRBJ1-1; D is perhaps TRBD1 (5 bases). The V and J ends lost 5 bases and 8 bases respectively, with 12 bases between them. This CDR3 contains 12 residues. Germline-derived CDR1 and CDR2 are MNHEY and SVGAGI. Written as DNA, the CDR3 is TGTGCCAGCAGTACCGCAAACAGGGAAGCTTTCTTT. Protein: CASSTANREAFF.

The rearrangement links TRBV28 to TRBJ2-7; 7 nucleotides agree with TRBD1. CDR1 is MDHEN, CDR2 SYDVKM, per germline. V lost 6 bases and J lost 1; bases outside the gene matches: 6. This CDR3 is built from 14 residues. CDR3 loop: CASRYRDSSYEQYF. In DNA form, the CDR3 reads TGTGCCAGCAGGTACCGGGACAGTTCCTACGAGCAGTACTTC.